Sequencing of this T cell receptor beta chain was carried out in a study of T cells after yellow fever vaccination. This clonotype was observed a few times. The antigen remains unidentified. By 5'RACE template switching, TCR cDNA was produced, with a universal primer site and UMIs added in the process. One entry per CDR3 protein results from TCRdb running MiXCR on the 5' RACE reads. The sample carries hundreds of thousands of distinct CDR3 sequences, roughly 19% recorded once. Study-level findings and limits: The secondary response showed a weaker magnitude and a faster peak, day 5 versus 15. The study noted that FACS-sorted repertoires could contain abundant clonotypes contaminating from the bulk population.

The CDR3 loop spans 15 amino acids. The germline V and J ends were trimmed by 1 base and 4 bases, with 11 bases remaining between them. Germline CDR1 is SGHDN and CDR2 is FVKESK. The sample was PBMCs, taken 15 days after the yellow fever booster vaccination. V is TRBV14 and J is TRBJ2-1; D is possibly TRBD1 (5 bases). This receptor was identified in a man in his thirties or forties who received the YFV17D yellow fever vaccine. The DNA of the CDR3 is TGTGCCAGCAGCCAAGGGACATCCCTATACAATGAGCAGTTCTTC. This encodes CASSQGTSLYNEQFF.